The rows below give T cell receptor beta chains drawn from one sample of a study of control samples from healthy donors and cancer patients. The method was immunoSEQ multiplex PCR; TCRdb's version includes in-frame clones alone and lacks a portion of them. The sample records some 97,000 clones, 87% being singletons. The source material was blood. These receptors were obtained from a woman aged 45-60 years in good health. Each CDR3 is given with its conserved first and last residue. The D gene is left open where the match is weak. Part of the rows lack a size; the others show once, few, many or a class for expanded clones.

TRBV18	TRBJ2-7	.	few	CASSPGFPGEQYF	TGTGCCAGCTCTCCGGGCTTCCCCGGGGAGCAGTACTTC
TRBV7-3	TRBJ2-3	.	.	CASSSSTDTQYF	TGTGCCAGCAGCTCCAGCACAGATACGCAGTATTTT
TRBV10-3	TRBJ1-1	TRBD1	.	CAISALQGEDTEAFF	TGTGCCATCAGTGCCTTACAGGGGGAGGACACTGAAGCTTTCTTT
TRBV5-1	TRBJ2-5	TRBD2	once	CASGVAGDVQETQYF	TGCGCCAGTGGGGTAGCGGGAGATGTCCAAGAGACCCAGTACTTC
TRBV5-4	TRBJ2-3	.	.	CASSPSKDTQYF	TGTGCCAGCAGCCCATCAAAGGATACGCAGTATTTT
TRBV5-6	TRBJ2-3	.	.	CASSREDTQYF	TGTGCCAGCAGTAGGGAAGATACGCAGTATTTT
TRBV5-1	TRBJ1-2	TRBD1	.	CASSFGTGDSGYGYTF	TGCGCCAGCAGCTTCGGGACAGGGGATAGTGGCTATGGCTACACCTTC
TRBV7-9	TRBJ1-4	.	.	CASKLTLVPTNEKLFF	TGTGCCAGCAAACTCACTCTCGTTCCAACTAATGAAAAACTGTTTTTT
TRBV7-2	TRBJ1-4	.	.	CASSLTGGNEKLFF	TGTGCCAGCAGCTTAACGGGAGGTAACGAAAAACTGTTTTTT
TRBV6-6	TRBJ2-3	.	.	CASSYGVFPTDTQYF	TGTGCCAGCAGTTACGGGGTCTTTCCCACAGATACGCAGTATTTT
TRBV11-3	TRBJ2-5	.	once	CASSSRWGETQYF	TGTGCCAGCAGCTCACGGTGGGGGGAGACCCAGTACTTC
TRBV4-1	TRBJ2-1	.	.	CASSQYLQGEGSYNEQFF	TGCGCCAGCAGCCAGTATTTACAGGGTGAGGGCTCCTACAATGAGCAGTTCTTC
TRBV19	TRBJ1-2	TRBD1	.	CASSTRDSAGYTF	TGTGCCAGTAGTACCCGGGACAGTGCAGGCTACACCTTC
TRBV3-1/TRBV3-2	TRBJ2-1	.	.	CASSQESPYNEQFF	TGTGCCAGCAGCCAAGAAAGCCCGTACAATGAGCAGTTCTTC
TRBV7-9	TRBJ2-2	TRBD2	.	CASGGETSGGASTGELFF	TGTGCCAGCGGAGGGGAGACTAGCGGGGGGGCCAGCACCGGGGAGCTGTTTTTT
TRBV6-4	TRBJ1-5	.	once	CASSDGSNQPQHF	TGTGCCAGCAGTGATGGTAGCAATCAGCCCCAGCATTTT
TRBV6-2/TRBV6-3	TRBJ1-5	TRBD1	.	CASSYNTGGQPQHF	TGTGCCAGCAGTTACAATACAGGGGGACAGCCCCAGCATTTT
TRBV29-1	TRBJ2-2	TRBD2	.	CSVIIAGEVAGELFF	TGCAGCGTAATTATAGCGGGAGAAGTAGCCGGGGAGCTGTTTTTT
TRBV19	TRBJ1-5	.	.	CASSAAWGNQPQHF	TGTGCCAGTAGCGCAGCGTGGGGTAATCAGCCCCAGCATTTT
TRBV5-4	TRBJ2-1	TRBD2	.	CASSLTGGPPVEQFF	TGTGCCAGCAGCTTGACGGGGGGGCCTCCTGTTGAGCAGTTCTTC
TRBV10-3	TRBJ1-4	.	.	CAISELPGAPTNEKLFF	TGTGCCATCAGTGAGTTGCCGGGGGCGCCGACTAATGAAAAACTGTTTTTT
TRBV18	TRBJ1-2	.	.	CASSPRRSRDGYTF	TGTGCCAGCTCCCCGAGGAGGTCTCGCGATGGCTACACCTTC
TRBV7-8	TRBJ2-2	.	.	CASSPRVGELFF	TGTGCCAGCAGCCCCAGGGTAGGAGAGCTGTTTTTT
TRBV5-1	TRBJ2-2	TRBD1	.	CASSRTGPDTGELFF	TGCGCCAGCAGTCGGACAGGGCCCGACACCGGGGAGCTGTTTTTT
TRBV6-5	TRBJ2-2	.	.	CASSYVGAGTGELFF	TGTGCCAGCAGTTACGTGGGGGCAGGAACCGGGGAGCTGTTTTTT
TRBV2	TRBJ1-5	.	.	CASSGRNYNQPQHF	TGTGCCAGCAGTGGCAGAAACTACAATCAGCCCCAGCATTTT
TRBV10-1	TRBJ1-1	.	.	CASSMRGLGTEAFF	TGCGCCAGCAGCATGAGGGGACTTGGCACTGAAGCTTTCTTT
TRBV5-6	TRBJ2-1	TRBD1	.	CASSLVGTGGNEQFF	TGTGCCAGCAGCTTGGTAGGGACAGGGGGAAATGAGCAGTTCTTC
TRBV19	TRBJ2-7	.	.	CASRMGVSSYEQYF	TGTGCCAGTAGGATGGGGGTGAGCTCCTACGAGCAGTACTTC
TRBV24-1	TRBJ2-1	TRBD2	.	CATSDYPGLAGEKLNEQFF	TGTGCCACCAGTGATTACCCGGGACTAGCGGGAGAAAAACTCAATGAGCAGTTCTTC